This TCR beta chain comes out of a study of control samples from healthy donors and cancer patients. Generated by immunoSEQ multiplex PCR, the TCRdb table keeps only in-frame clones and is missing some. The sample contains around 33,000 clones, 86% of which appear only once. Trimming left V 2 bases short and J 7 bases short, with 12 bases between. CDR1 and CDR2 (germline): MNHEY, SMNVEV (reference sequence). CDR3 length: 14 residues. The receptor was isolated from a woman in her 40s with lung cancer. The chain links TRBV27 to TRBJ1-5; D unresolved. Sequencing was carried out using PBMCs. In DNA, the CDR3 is TGTGCCAGCAGTTTACGCGACGGGGTCCAGCCCCAGCATTTT. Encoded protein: CASSLRDGVQPQHF.